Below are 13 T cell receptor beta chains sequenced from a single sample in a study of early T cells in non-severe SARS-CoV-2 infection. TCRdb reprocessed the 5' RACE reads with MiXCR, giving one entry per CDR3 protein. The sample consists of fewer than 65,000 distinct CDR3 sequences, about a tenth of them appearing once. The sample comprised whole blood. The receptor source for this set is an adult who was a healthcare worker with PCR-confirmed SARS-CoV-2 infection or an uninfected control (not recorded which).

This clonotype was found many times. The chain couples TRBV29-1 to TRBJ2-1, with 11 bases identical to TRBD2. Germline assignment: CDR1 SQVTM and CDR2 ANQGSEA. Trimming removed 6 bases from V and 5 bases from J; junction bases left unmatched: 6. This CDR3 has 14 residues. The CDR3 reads CSVPGTSGHNEQFF. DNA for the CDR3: TGCAGCGTACCCGGGACTAGCGGTCACAATGAGCAGTTCTTC.

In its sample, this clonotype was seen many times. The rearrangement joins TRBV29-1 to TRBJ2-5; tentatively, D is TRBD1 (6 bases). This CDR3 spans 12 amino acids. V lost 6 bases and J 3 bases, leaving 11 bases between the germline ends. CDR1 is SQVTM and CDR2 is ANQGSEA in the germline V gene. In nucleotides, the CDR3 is TGCAGCGTAGAACACAGGGAAGAGACCCAGTACTTC. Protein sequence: CSVEHREETQYF.

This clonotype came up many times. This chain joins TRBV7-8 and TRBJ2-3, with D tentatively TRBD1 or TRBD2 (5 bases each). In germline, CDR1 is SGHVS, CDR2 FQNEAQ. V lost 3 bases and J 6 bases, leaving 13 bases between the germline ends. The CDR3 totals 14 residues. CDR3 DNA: TGTGCCAGCAGCTTCCGGGACCTCCGGGATACGCAGTATTTT. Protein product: CASSFRDLRDTQYF. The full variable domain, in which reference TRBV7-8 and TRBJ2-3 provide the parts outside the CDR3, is GAGVSQSPRYKVAKRGQDVALRCDPISGHVSLFWYQQALGQGPEFLTYFQNEAQLDKSGLPSDRFFAERPEGSVSTLKIQRTQQEDSAVYLCASSFRDLRDTQYFGPGTRLTVL.

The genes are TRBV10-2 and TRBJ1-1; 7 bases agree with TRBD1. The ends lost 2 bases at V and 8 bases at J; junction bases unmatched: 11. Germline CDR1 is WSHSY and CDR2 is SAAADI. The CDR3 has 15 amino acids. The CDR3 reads CASSEPALGQIEAFF. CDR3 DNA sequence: TGCGCCAGCAGTGAGCCCGCTTTGGGACAGATCGAAGCTTTCTTT.

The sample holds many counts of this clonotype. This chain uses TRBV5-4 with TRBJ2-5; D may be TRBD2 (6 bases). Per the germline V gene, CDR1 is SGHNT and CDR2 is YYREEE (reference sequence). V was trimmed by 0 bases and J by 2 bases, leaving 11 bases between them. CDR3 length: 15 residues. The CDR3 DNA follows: TGTGCCAGCAGCTTGGCGATGGGGGGTCAAGAGACCCAGTACTTC. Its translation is CASSLAMGGQETQYF.

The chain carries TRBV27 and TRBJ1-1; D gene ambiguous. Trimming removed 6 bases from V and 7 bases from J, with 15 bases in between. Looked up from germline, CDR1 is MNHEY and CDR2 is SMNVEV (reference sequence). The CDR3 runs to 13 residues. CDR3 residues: CASSLTWMGEAFF. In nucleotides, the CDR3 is TGTGCCAGCAGCCTGACATGGATGGGTGAAGCTTTCTTT.

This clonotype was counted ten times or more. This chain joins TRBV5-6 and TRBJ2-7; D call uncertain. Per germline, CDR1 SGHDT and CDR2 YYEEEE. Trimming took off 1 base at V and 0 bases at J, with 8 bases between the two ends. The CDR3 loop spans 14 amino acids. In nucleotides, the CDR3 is TGTGCCAGCAGCTTGTACGCAGTCTCCTACGAGCAGTACTTC. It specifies CASSLYAVSYEQYF.

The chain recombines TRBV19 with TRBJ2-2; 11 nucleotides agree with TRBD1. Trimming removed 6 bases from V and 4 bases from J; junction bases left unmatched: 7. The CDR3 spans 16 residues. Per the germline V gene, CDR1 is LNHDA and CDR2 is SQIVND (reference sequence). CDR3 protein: CASRPGTGGITGELFF. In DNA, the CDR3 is TGTGCCAGTAGGCCCGGGACAGGGGGGATCACCGGGGAGCTGTTTTTT. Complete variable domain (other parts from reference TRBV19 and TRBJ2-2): DGGITQSPKYLFRKEGQNVTLSCEQNLNHDAMYWYRQDPGQGLRLIYYSQIVNDFQKGDIAEGYSVSREKKESFPLTVTSAQKNPTAFYLCASRPGTGGITGELFFGEGSRLTVL.

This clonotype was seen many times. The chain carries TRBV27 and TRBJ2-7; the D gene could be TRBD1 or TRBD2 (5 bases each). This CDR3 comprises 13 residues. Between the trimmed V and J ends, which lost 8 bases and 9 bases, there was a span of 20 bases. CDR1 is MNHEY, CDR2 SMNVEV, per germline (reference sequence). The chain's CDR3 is CASRRNEGKMQYF. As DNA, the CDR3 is TGTGCCAGCCGACGAAATGAGGGGAAGATGCAGTACTTC.

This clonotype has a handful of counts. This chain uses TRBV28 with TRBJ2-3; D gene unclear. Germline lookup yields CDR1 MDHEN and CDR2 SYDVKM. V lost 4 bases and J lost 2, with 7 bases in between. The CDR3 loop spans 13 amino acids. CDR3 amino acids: CASSSMNTDTQYF. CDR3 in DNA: TGTGCCAGCAGTTCGATGAACACAGATACGCAGTATTTT.

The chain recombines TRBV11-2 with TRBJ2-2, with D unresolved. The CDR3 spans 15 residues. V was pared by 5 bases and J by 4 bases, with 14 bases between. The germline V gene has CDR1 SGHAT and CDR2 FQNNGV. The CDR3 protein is CASSQSQWATGELFF. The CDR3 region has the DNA TGTGCCAGCAGCCAGTCCCAGTGGGCCACCGGGGAGCTGTTTTTT.

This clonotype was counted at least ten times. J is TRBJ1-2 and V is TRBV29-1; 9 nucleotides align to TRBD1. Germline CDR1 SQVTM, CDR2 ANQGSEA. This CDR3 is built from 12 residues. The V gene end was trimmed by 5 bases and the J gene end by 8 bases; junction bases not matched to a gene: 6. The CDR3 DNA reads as TGCAGCGTTACGGGACAGGGCTTGGGCTACACCTTC. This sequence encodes CSVTGQGLGYTF.

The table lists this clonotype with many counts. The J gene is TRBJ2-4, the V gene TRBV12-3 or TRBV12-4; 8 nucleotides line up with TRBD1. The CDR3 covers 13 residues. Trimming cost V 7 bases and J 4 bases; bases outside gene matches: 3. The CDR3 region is CASTGQDKNIQYF. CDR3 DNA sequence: TGTGCCAGCACGGGACAGGATAAAAACATTCAGTACTTC.